The 14 T cell receptor beta chains below come from one sample, sequenced in a study of T cells in localized non-small cell lung cancer. The data were produced by immunoSEQ multiplex PCR, yet TCRdb's version contains in-frame clones alone and is incomplete. This sample has approximately 17,000 clones, with roughly 87% found just once. The sample here was peripheral blood, taken before any cancer treatment. These receptors came from a male donor at least 60 years old with stage I lung adenocarcinoma.

V usage is TRBV27 and J usage is TRBJ2-1; possible D gene TRBD2, 6 bases. This CDR3 spans 17 amino acids. Germline V gives CDR1 MNHEY, CDR2 SMNVEV (reference sequence). Deletions cut 6 bases from V and 9 bases from J, with 27 bases between. CDR3 amino acids: CASSRGISSAINGEQFF. In DNA form, the CDR3 reads TGTGCCAGCAGCCGGGGGATTTCTAGCGCAATCAACGGTGAGCAGTTCTTC.

The V and J genes are TRBV14 and TRBJ2-7; a possible D gene is TRBD2 (6 bases). The germline V gene encodes CDR1 SGHDN and CDR2 FVKESK. This CDR3 has 13 residues. Trimming took off 3 bases at V and 4 bases at J, with 10 bases between the two ends. CDR3 residues: CASSHPGTYEQYF. The CDR3 region has the DNA TGTGCCAGCAGCCATCCCGGGACTTACGAGCAGTACTTC.

The chain has TRBV6-1 and TRBJ1-2, with a tentative D call TRBD1 (5 bases). The V gene's germline CDR1 is MNHNS and CDR2 SASEGT. V was cut by 3 bases and J by 10 bases, with 27 bases left in between. This CDR3 is built from 17 residues. The CDR3 sequence is CASSDHPQAIRAGDYTF. As DNA, the CDR3 is TGTGCCAGCAGTGATCATCCCCAGGCGATCAGGGCCGGGGACTACACCTTC.

This clone appeared a few times. V usage is TRBV6-4 and J usage is TRBJ1-1; D is perhaps TRBD1 (6 bases). Germline V gene lookup returns CDR1 MRHNA and CDR2 SNTAGT. CDR3 length: 13 amino acids. The ends were cut back, 3 bases at V and 1 base at J, with 6 bases in the middle. The CDR3 DNA follows: TGTGCCAGCAGTGAGGGGGCGAACACTGAAGCTTTCTTT. Amino acids: CASSEGANTEAFF.

The J gene is TRBJ1-1, the V gene TRBV6-5, with D hard to call. CDR3 length: 14 residues. V lost 2 bases, J lost 3 bases, and 10 bases lay in between. Per germline, CDR1 MNHEY and CDR2 SVGAGI. The DNA for the CDR3 is TGTGCCAGCAGTTACGACCCGTCAGACACTGAAGCTTTCTTT. This gives the protein CASSYDPSDTEAFF.

The chain is built from TRBV9 and TRBJ1-5; D is perhaps TRBD1 (6 bases). The germline gives CDR1 SGDLS, CDR2 YYNGEE. Trimming removed 4 bases from V and 1 base from J, with 6 bases in between. The CDR3 is 13 amino acids. CDR3 DNA sequence: TGTGCCAGCAGCACAGGGAGCAATCAGCCCCAGCATTTT. Amino acid sequence: CASSTGSNQPQHF.

This chain connects TRBV6-6 to TRBJ1-6; 11 bases are shared with TRBD1. In germline, CDR1 is MNHNY, CDR2 SVGAGI (reference sequence). This CDR3 spans 14 amino acids. J was trimmed by 9 bases and V by 2 bases; bases with no gene match: 0. The CDR3 loop reads CASSYGTGGSPLHF. CDR3 sequence (DNA): TGTGCCAGCAGTTACGGGACAGGGGGTTCACCCCTCCACTTT.

The V and J genes are TRBV4-1 and TRBJ1-5; D gene unclear. Germline-derived CDR1 and CDR2 are MGHRA and YSYEKL. Trimming pared 1 base from V and 6 bases from J, leaving 10 bases between. The length of the CDR3 is 14 residues. CDR3 nucleotide sequence: TGCGCCAGCAGCCAAGTTCGGGTTATTCAGCCCCAGCATTTT. Translated, it gives CASSQVRVIQPQHF.

This clone was detected once. This chain joins TRBV5-1 and TRBJ2-1, with D uncertain. V lost 0 bases and J 7 bases, leaving 14 bases between the germline ends. The CDR3 covers 15 residues. Germline V gives CDR1 SGHRS, CDR2 YFSETQ. CDR3 in amino acids: CASSLGSTWGNEQFF. As DNA, the CDR3 is TGCGCCAGCAGCTTGGGCTCTACATGGGGAAATGAGCAGTTCTTC.

The CDR3 protein is CASSLSTGPQHF. The CDR3 DNA reads as TGTGCCAGCAGTCTTTCGACGGGGCCCCAGCATTTT. The rearrangement joins TRBV6-1 to TRBJ1-5, with D uncertain. The CDR3 loop spans 12 amino acids. Germline assignment: CDR1 MNHNS and CDR2 SASEGT. Trimming stripped 5 bases from V and 9 bases from J, with 11 bases between.

This chain uses TRBV27 with TRBJ2-6; D gene ambiguous. Germline CDR1 and CDR2: MNHEY and SMNVEV (reference sequence). The CDR3 spans 14 residues. V lost 1 base and J 4 bases, leaving 5 bases between the germline ends. The CDR3 region has the DNA TGTGCCAGCAGTTTATTATCCGGGGCCAACGTCCTGACTTTC. Residues: CASSLLSGANVLTF. Complete variable domain (other parts from reference TRBV27 and TRBJ2-6): EAQVTQNPRYLITVTGKKLTVTCSQNMNHEYMSWYRQDPGLGLRQIYYSMNVEVTDKGDVPEGYKVSRKEKRNFPLILESPSPNQTSLYFCASSLLSGANVLTFGAGSRLTVL.

This rearrangement joins TRBV19 to TRBJ1-3, with D hard to call. The V gene lost 8 bases and the J gene lost 2 bases, with 10 bases spanning the gap. The CDR3 spans 13 residues. The germline gives CDR1 LNHDA, CDR2 SQIVND (reference sequence). The CDR3 reads CASVEGPGNTIYF. The CDR3 region has the DNA TGTGCCAGTGTCGAGGGTCCTGGAAACACCATATATTTT.

V gene TRBV5-6 combines with J gene TRBJ1-1; D is undetermined. Trimming shortened V by 0 bases and J by 2 bases, and 5 bases separated the two germline ends. The CDR3 is 13 amino acids. CDR1 is SGHDT and CDR2 is YYEEEE in the germline V gene. The DNA of the CDR3 is TGTGCCAGCAGCTTGGGTGACAACACTGAAGCTTTCTTT. It yields the protein CASSLGDNTEAFF. Filled out from reference TRBV5-6 and TRBJ1-1, the complete variable domain reads DAGVTQSPTHLIKTRGQQVTLRCSPKSGHDTVSWYQQALGQGPQFIFQYYEEEERQRGNFPDRFSGHQFPNYSSELNVNALLLGDSALYLCASSLGDNTEAFFGQGTRLTVV.

The genes are TRBV19 and TRBJ2-3; possible D gene TRBD2, 5 bases. Trimming pared 7 bases from V and 3 bases from J, leaving 23 bases between. The V gene's germline CDR1 is LNHDA and CDR2 SQIVND (reference sequence). The CDR3 has 17 residues. The CDR3 region has the DNA TGTGCCAGTATGCCCGTGGGGTTGAGGGAGAGGACAGATACGCAGTATTTT. It specifies CASMPVGLRERTDTQYF.